A single T cell receptor (beta chain) is shown here with its context. The protocol was immunoSEQ multiplex PCR, while the TCRdb copy is restricted to in-frame clones and leaves out a portion. The sample has about 490,000 clones, 60% to 80% seen once. V was cut by 5 bases and J by 4 bases, with 11 bases left in between. The CDR3 spans 13 residues. Germline assignment: CDR1 MNHEY and CDR2 SVGAGI. The data stem from a study of shared clonotypes between healthy human individuals. Sequencing was done on a sample of PBMCs. The clonotype comes from a middle-aged woman in good health. Some clones in this sample may be carry-over from other donors' samples. The rearrangement uses TRBV6-5 and TRBJ2-5; possible D gene TRBD2, 6 bases. The CDR3 region is CASSPRLGETQYF. In nucleotides, the CDR3 is TGTGCCAGCAGTCCAAGACTAGGAGAGACCCAGTACTTC.